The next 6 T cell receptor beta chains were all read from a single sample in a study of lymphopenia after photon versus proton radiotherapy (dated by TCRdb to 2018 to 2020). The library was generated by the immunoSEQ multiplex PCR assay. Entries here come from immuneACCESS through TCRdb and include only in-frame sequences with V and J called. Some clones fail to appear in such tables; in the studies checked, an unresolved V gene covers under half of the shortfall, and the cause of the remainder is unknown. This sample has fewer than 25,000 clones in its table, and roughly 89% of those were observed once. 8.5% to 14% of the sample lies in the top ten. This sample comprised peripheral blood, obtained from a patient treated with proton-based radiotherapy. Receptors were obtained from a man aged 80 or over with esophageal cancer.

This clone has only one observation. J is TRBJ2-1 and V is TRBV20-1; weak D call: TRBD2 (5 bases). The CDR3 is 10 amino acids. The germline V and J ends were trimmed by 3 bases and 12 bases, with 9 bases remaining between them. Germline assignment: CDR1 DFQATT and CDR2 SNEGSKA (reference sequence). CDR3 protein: CSASRSGQFF. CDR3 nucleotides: TGCAGTGCTAGCAGGAGCGGGCAGTTCTTC.

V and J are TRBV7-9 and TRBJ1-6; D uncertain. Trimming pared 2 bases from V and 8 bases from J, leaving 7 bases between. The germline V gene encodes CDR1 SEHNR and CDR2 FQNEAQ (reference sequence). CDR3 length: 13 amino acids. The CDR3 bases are TGTGCCAGCAGCTTAACCAATTATTCACCCCTCCACTTT. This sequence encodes CASSLTNYSPLHF.

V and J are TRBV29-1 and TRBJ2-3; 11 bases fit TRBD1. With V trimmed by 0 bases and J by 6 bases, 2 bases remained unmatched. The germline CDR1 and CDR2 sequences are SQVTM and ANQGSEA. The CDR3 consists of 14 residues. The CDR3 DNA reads TGCAGCGTTGAAGACGGGACAGGGGGGGATACGCAGTATTTT. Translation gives CSVEDGTGGDTQYF.

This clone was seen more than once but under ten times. CDR3 protein: CASSFQGSDTEAFF. The CDR3 region has the DNA TGTGCCAGCAGCTTCCAGGGCTCGGATACTGAAGCTTTCTTT. The chain has TRBV7-2 and TRBJ1-1, with D perhaps matching TRBD1 (5 bases). From germline, CDR1 is SGHTA and CDR2 FQGNSA. The V gene lost 3 bases and the J gene lost 5 bases, with 13 bases spanning the gap. This CDR3 has 14 residues.

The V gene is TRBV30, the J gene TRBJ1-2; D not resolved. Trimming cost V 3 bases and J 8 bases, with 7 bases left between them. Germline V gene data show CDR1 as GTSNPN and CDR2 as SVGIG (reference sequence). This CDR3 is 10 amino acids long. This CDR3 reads CAWRKGGYTF. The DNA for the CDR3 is TGTGCCTGGAGAAAAGGAGGCTACACCTTC.

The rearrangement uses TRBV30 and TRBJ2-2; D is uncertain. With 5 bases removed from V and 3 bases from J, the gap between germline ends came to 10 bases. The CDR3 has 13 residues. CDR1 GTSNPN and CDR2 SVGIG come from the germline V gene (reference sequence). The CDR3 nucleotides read TGTGCCTGGCGGCAGAGACACACCGGGGAGCTGTTTTTT. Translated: CAWRQRHTGELFF.